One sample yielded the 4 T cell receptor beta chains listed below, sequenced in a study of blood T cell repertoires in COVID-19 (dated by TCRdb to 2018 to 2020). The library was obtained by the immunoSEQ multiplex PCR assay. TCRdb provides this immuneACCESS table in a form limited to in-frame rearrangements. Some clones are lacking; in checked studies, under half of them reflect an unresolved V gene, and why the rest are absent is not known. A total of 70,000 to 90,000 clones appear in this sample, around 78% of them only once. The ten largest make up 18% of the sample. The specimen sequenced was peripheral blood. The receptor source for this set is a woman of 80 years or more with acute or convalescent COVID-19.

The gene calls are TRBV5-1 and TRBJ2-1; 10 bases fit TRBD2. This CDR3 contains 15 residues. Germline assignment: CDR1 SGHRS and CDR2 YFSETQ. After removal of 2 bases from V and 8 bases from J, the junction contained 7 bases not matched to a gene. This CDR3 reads CASSFLGLALHEQFF. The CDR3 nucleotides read TGCGCCAGCAGCTTCCTGGGACTAGCGCTTCATGAGCAGTTCTTC.

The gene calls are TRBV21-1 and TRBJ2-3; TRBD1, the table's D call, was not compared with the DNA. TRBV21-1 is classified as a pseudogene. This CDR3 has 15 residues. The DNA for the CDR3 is TGTGCCAGCAGCCAGGGGGGACATGGGGAGGATACGCAGTATTTT. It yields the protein CASSQGGHGEDTQYF.

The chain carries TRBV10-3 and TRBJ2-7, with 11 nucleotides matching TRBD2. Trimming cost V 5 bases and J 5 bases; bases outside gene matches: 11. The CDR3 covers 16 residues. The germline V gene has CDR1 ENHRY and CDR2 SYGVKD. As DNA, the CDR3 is TGTGCCATCAGTCGAGCCGGGACTAGCGGTGTCGACGAGCAGTACTTC. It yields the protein CAISRAGTSGVDEQYF.

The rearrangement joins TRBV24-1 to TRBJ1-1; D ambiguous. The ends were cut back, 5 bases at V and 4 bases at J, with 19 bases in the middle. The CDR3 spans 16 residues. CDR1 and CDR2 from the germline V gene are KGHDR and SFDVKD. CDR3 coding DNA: TGTGCCACCAGTGGTCAATCCCGACTGGCCGCCACTGAAGCTTTCTTT. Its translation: CATSGQSRLAATEAFF.